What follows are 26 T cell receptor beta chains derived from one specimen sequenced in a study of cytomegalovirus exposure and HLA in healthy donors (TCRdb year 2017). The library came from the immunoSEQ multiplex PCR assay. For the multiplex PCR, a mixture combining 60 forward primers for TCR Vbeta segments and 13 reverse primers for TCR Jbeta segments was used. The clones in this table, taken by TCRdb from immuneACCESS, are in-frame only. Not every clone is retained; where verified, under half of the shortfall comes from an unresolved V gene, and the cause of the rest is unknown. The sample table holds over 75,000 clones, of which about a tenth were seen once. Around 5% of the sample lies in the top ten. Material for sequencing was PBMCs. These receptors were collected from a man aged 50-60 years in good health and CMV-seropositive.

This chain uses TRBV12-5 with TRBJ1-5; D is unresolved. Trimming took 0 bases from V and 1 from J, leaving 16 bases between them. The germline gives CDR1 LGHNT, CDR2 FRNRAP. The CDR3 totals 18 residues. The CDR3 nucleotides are TGTGCTAGTGGTTTGGTACTAGTAGGGATCGGAAGCAATCAGCCCCAGCATTTT. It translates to CASGLVLVGIGSNQPQHF.

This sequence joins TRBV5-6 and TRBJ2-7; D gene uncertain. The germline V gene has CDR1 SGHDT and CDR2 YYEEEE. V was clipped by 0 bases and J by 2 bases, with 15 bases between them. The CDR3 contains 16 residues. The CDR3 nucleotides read TGTGCCAGCAGCTTGGGTGCAGCGCCTACAACCTACGAGCAGTACTTC. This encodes CASSLGAAPTTYEQYF.

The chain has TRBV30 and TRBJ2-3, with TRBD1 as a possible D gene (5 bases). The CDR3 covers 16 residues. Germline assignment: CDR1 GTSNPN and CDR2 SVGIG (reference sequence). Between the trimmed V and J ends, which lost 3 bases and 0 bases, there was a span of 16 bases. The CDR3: CAWSAWGGASTDTQYF. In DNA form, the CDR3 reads TGTGCCTGGAGCGCCTGGGGCGGTGCTAGCACAGATACGCAGTATTTT.

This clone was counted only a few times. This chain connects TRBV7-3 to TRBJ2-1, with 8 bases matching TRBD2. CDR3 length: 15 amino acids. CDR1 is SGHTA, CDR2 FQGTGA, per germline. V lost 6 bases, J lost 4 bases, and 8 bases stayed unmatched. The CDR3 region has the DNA TGTGCCAGCAGTCTGGGTAGCGGGACTTACAATGAGCAGTTCTTC. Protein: CASSLGSGTYNEQFF. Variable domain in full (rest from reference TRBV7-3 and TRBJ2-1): GAGVSQTPSNKVTEKGKYVELRCDPISGHTALYWYRQSLGQGPEFLIYFQGTGAADDSGLPNDRFFAVRPEGSVSTLKIQRTERGDSAVYLCASSLGSGTYNEQFFGPGTRLTVL.

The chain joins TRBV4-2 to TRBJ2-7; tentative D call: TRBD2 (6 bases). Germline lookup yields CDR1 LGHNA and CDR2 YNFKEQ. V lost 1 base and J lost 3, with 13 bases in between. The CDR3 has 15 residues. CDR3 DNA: TGTGCCAGCAGCCAAGGTCGGGGAGGCCTCTACGAGCAGTACTTC. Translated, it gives CASSQGRGGLYEQYF.

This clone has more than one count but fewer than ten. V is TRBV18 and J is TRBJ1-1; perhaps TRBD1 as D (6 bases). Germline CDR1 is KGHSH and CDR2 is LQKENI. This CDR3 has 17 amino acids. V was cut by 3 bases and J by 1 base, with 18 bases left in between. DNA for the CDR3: TGTGCCAGCTCACCGCCTTGGGGGGGGCCAACGAACACTGAAGCTTTCTTT. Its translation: CASSPPWGGPTNTEAFF.

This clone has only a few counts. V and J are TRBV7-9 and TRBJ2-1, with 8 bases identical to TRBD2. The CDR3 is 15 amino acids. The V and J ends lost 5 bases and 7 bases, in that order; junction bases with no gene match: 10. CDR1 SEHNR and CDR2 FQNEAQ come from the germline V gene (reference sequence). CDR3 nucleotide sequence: TGTGCCAGCAGCCCCCTAGCGGGCAAATGGAATGAGCAGTTCTTC. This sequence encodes CASSPLAGKWNEQFF.

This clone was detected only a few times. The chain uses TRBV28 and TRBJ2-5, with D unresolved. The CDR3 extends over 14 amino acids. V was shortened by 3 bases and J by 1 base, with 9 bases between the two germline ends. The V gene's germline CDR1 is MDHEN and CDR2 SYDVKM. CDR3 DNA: TGTGCCAGCAGTTTTGAGGCGCCCCAAGAGACCCAGTACTTC. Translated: CASSFEAPQETQYF.

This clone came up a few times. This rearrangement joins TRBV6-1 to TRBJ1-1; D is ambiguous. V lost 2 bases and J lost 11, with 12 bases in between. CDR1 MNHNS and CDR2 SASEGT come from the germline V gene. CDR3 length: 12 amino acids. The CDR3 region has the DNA TGTGCCAGCAGTGAAAACCTCCGGGTGGCTTTCTTT. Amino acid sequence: CASSENLRVAFF.

Here the CDR3 reads CASSQLRWGREAYEQYF. In nucleotides, the CDR3 is TGCGCCAGCAGTCAGTTGCGCTGGGGCAGGGAGGCCTACGAGCAGTACTTC. The genes are TRBV23-1 and TRBJ2-7, with D perhaps TRBD2 (6 bases). TRBV23-1 is recorded as an ORF, its role being uncertain. The V end lost 3 bases, the J end lost 2 bases, and 20 bases lay between the germline ends. This CDR3 contains 17 residues.

Written as DNA, the CDR3 is TGTGCCAGCAGCGTAGGCGCGGGAGGGAACAATGAGCAGTTCTTC. Translation: CASSVGAGGNNEQFF. The chain joins TRBV9 to TRBJ2-1; TRBD2 matches at 9 bases. The CDR3 covers 15 residues. Per the germline V gene, CDR1 is SGDLS and CDR2 is YYNGEE. Trimming removed 0 bases from V and 5 bases from J; junction bases left unmatched: 3.

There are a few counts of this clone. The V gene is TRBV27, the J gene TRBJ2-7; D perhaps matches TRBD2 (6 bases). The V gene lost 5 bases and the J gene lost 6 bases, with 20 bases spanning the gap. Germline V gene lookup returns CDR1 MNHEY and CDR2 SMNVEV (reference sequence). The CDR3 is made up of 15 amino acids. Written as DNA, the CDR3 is TGTGCCAGCAGTCGAATGGCGGCGGGGCTCGGCGAGCAGTACTTC. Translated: CASSRMAAGLGEQYF.

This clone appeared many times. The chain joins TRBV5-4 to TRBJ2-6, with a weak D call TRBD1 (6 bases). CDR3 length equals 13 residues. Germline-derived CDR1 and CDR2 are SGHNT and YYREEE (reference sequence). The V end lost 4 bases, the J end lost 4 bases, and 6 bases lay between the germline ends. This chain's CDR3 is CASSDRGANVLTF. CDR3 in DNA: TGTGCCAGCAGCGACAGGGGGGCCAACGTCCTGACTTTC.

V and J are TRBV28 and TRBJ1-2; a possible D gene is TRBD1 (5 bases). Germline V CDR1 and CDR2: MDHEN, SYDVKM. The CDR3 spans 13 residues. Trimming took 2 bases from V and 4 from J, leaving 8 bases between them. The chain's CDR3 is CASSLGGGYGYTF. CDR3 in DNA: TGTGCCAGCAGTTTAGGGGGGGGCTATGGCTACACCTTC.

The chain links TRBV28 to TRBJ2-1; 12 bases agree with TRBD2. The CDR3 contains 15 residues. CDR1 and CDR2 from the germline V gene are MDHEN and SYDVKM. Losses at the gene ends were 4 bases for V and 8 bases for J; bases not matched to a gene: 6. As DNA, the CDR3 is TGTGCCAGCAGTTCTCTAGCGGGAGGGCCTTATGAGCAGTTCTTC. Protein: CASSSLAGGPYEQFF. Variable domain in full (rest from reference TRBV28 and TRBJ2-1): DVKVTQSSRYLVKRTGEKVFLECVQDMDHENMFWYRQDPGLGLRLIYFSYDVKMKEKGDIPEGYSVSREKKERFSLILESASTNQTSMYLCASSSLAGGPYEQFFGPGTRLTVL.

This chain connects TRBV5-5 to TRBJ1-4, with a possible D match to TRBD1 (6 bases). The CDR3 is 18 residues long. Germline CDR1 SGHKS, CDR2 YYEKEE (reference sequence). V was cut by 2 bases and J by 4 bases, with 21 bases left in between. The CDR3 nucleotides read TGTGCCAGCAGCTTCTATACCGGGACACCGACGAGTAATGAAAAACTGTTTTTT. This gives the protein CASSFYTGTPTSNEKLFF.

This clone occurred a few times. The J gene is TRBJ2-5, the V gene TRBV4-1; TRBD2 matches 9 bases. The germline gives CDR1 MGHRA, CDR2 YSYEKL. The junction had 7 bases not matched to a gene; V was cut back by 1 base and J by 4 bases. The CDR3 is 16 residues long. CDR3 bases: TGCGCCAGCAGCCAAGTGCCTAGCGGGATCACAGAGACCCAGTACTTC. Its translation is CASSQVPSGITETQYF.

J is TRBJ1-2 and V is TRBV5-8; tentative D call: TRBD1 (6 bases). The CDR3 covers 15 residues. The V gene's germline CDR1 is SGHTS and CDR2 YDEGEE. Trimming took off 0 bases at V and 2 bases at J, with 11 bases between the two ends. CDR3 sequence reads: CASSLVGGANYGYTF. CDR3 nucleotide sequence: TGTGCCAGCAGCTTGGTAGGGGGGGCGAACTATGGCTACACCTTC. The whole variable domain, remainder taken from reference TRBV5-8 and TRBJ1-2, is EAGVTQSPTHLIKTRGQQATLRCSPISGHTSVYWYQQALGLGLQFLLWYDEGEERNRGNFPPRFSGRQFPNYSSELNVNALELEDSALYLCASSLVGGANYGYTFGSGTRLTVV.

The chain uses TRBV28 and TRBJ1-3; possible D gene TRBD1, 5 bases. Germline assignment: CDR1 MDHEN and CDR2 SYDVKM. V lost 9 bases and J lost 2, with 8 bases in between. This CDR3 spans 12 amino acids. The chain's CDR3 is CASKGAGNTIYF. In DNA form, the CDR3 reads TGTGCCAGTAAAGGGGCTGGAAACACCATATATTTT. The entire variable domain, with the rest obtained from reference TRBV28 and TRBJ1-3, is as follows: DVKVTQSSRYLVKRTGEKVFLECVQDMDHENMFWYRQDPGLGLRLIYFSYDVKMKEKGDIPEGYSVSREKKERFSLILESASTNQTSMYLCASKGAGNTIYFGEGSWLTVV.

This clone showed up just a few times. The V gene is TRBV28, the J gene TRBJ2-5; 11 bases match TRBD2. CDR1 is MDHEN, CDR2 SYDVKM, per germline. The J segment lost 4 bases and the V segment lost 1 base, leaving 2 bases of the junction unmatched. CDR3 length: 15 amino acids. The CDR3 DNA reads TGTGCCAGCAGTTTATATGGACTAGCGGGAGAGACCCAGTACTTC. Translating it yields CASSLYGLAGETQYF.

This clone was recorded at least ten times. In nucleotides, the CDR3 is TGCGCCAGCAGCTTGGTTAGCAGGGGGGATGAAAAACTGTTTTTT. Translating gives CASSLVSRGDEKLFF. The gene calls are TRBV5-1 and TRBJ1-4; 7 bases fit TRBD1. The CDR3 length is 15 residues. CDR1 and CDR2 (germline): SGHRS, YFSETQ. With V trimmed by 0 bases and J by 6 bases, 5 bases remained unmatched.

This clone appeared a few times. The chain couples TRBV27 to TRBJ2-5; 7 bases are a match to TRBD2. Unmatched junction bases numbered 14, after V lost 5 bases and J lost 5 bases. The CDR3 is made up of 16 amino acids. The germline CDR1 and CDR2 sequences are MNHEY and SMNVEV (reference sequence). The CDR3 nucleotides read TGTGCCAGCAGTCTACGCGGTTGGGAGGGCGGGGAGACCCAGTACTTC. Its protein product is CASSLRGWEGGETQYF.

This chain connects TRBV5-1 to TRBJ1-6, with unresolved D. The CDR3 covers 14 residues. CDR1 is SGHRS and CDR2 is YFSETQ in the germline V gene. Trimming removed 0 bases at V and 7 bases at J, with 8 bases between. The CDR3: CASSLADLNSPLHF. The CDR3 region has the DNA TGCGCCAGCAGCTTGGCCGACTTGAATTCACCCCTCCACTTT.

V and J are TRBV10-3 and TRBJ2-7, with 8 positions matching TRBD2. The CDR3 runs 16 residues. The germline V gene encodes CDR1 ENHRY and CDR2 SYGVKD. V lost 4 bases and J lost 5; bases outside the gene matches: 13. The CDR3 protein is CAISASVSGSLNEQYF. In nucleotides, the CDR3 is TGTGCCATCAGTGCCAGCGTGAGCGGGAGTCTGAACGAGCAGTACTTC.

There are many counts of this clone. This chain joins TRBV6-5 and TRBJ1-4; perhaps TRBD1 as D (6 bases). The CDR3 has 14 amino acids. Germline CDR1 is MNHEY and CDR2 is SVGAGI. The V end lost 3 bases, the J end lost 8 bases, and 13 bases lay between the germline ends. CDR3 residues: CASSYRGAGEKLFF. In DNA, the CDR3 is TGTGCCAGCAGTTATCGGGGGGCGGGGGAAAAACTGTTTTTT.

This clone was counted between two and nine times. The CDR3 reads CASSIGASGGNTIYF. CDR3 DNA: TGTGCCAGTAGTATAGGTGCCTCTGGCGGAAACACCATATATTTT. The chain combines TRBV19 with TRBJ1-3; D is uncertain. This CDR3 is 15 amino acids long. Germline loops: CDR1 LNHDA, CDR2 SQIVND (reference sequence). V lost 1 base to trimming and J lost 4 bases, with 11 bases between them.